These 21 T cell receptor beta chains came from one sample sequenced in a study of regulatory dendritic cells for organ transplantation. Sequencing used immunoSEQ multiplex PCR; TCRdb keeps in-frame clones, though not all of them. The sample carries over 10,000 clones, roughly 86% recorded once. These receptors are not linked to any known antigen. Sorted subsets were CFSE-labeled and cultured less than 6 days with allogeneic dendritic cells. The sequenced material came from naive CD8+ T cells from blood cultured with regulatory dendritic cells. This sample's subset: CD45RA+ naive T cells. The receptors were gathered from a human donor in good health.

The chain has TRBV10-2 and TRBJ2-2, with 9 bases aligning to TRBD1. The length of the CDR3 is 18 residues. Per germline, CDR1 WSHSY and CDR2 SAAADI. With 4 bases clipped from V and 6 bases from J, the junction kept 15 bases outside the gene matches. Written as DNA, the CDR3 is TGCGCCAGCAGTGCCTCCGGGACAGGGAAGGGGGGCGCCGGGGAGCTGTTTTTT. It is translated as CASSASGTGKGGAGELFF.

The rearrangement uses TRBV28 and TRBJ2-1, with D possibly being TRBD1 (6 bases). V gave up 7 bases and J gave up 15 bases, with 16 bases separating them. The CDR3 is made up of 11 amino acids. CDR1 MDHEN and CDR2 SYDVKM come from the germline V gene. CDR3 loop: CASTLGGARFF. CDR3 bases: TGTGCCAGCACCTTAGGGGGTGCCCGGTTCTTC. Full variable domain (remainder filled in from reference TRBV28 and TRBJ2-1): DVKVTQSSRYLVKRTGEKVFLECVQDMDHENMFWYRQDPGLGLRLIYFSYDVKMKEKGDIPEGYSVSREKKERFSLILESASTNQTSMYLCASTLGGARFFGPGTRLTVL.

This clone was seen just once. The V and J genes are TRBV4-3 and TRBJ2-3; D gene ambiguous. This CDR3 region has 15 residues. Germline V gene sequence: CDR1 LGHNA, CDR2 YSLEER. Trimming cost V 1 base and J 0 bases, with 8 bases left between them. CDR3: CASSQVSRSTDTQYF. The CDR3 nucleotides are TGCGCCAGCAGCCAAGTTTCGCGGAGCACAGATACGCAGTATTTT.

The CDR3 DNA reads as TGTGCCAGCAGCTTAGTAGGGACTAGCGGGGAGACCCAGTACTTC. This encodes CASSLVGTSGETQYF. The rearrangement joins TRBV7-8 to TRBJ2-5; 12 nucleotides match TRBD2. The germline V gene has CDR1 SGHVS and CDR2 FQNEAQ. The CDR3 loop spans 15 amino acids. Trimming took 1 base from V and 5 from J; bases not matched to a gene: 2.

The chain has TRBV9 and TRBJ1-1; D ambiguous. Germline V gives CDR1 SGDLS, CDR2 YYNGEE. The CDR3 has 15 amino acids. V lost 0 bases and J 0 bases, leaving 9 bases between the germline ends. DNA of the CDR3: TGTGCCAGCAGCGTAGGGGCTGGGATGAACACTGAAGCTTTCTTT. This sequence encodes CASSVGAGMNTEAFF.

Written as DNA, the CDR3 is TGCAGCGTTGAAATTCCCCGTAGACTAGCGGGGAACAATGAGCAGTTCTTC. Translated: CSVEIPRRLAGNNEQFF. The chain couples TRBV29-1 to TRBJ2-1; 11 nucleotides agree with TRBD2. CDR3 length: 17 residues. The trim removed 2 bases at V and 5 bases at J, leaving 11 bases unmatched. Germline-derived CDR1 and CDR2 are SQVTM and ANQGSEA.

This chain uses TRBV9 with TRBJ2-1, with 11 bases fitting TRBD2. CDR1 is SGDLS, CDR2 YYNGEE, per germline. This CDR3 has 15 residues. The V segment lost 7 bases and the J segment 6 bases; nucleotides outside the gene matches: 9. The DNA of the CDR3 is TGTGCCAGCGGGACCTTTAGCGGGAGGGGCAATGAGCAGTTCTTC. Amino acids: CASGTFSGRGNEQFF.

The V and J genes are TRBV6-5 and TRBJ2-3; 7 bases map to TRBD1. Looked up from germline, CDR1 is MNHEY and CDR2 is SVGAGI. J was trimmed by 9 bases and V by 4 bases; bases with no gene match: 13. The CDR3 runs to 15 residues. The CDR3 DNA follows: TGTGCCAGCAGTTTGAGGGGGCCCCCCTCGGGAACGCAGTATTTT. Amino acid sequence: CASSLRGPPSGTQYF.

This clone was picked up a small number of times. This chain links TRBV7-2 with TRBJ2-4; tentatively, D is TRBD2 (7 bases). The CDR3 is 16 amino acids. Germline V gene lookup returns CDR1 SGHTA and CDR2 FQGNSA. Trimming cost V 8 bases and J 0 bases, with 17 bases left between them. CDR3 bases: TGTGCCAGCGCCGGGGGGCCGTCTCTAGCCAAAAACATTCAGTACTTC. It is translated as CASAGGPSLAKNIQYF.

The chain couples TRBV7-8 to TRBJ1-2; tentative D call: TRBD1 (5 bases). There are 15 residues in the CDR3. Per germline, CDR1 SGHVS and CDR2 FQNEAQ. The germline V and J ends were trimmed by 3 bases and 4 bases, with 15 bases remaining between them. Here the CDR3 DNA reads TGTGCCAGCAGCTTGTTCGGACACGAGATCTATGGCTACACCTTC. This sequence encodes CASSLFGHEIYGYTF.

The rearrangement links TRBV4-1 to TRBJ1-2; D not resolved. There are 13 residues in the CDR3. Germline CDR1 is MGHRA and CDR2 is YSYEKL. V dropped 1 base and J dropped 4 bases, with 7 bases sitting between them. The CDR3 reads CASSQGRFYGYTF. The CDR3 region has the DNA TGCGCCAGCAGCCAAGGGAGGTTCTATGGCTACACCTTC.

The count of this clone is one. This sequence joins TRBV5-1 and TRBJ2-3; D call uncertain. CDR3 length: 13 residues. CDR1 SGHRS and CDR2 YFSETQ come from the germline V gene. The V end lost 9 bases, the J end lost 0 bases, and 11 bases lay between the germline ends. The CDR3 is CATGPCSTDTQYF. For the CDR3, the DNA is TGCGCCACCGGACCCTGTAGCACAGATACGCAGTATTTT.

The CDR3 loop reads CASLGQGDYEQYF. CDR3 DNA sequence: TGTGCCAGTTTGGGACAGGGGGACTACGAGCAGTACTTC. This sequence joins TRBV7-2 and TRBJ2-7; 11 bases agree with TRBD1. The CDR3 length is 13 residues. Germline-derived CDR1 and CDR2 are SGHTA and FQGNSA. The junction had 4 bases not matched to a gene; V was cut back by 9 bases and J by 3 bases.

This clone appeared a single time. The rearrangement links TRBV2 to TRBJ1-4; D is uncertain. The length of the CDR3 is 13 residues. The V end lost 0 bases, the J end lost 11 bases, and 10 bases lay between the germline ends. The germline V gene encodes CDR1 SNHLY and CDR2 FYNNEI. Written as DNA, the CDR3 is TGTGCCAGCAGTGAAGCGCTGTGGAGTAAACTGTTTTTT. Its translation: CASSEALWSKLFF. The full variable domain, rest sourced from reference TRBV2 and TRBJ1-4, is EPEVTQTPSHQVTQMGQEVILRCVPISNHLYFYWYRQILGQKVEFLVSFYNNEISEKSEIFDDQFSVERPDGSNFTLKIRSTKLEDSAMYFCASSEALWSKLFFGSGTQLSVL.

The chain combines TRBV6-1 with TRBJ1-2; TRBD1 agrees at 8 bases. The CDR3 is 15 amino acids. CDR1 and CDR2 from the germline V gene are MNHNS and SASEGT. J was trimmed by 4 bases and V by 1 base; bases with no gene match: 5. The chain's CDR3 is CASSEGGQGPYGYTF. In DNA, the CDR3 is TGTGCCAGCAGTGAAGGCGGACAGGGACCCTATGGCTACACCTTC.

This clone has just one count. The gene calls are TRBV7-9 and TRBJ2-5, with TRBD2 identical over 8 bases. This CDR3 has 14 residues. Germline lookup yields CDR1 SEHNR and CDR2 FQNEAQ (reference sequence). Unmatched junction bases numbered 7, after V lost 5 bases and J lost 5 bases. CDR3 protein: CASSLKRERETQYF. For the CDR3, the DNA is TGTGCCAGCAGCCTAAAGCGGGAGAGGGAGACCCAGTACTTC. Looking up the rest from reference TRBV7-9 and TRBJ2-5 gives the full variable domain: DTGVSQNPRHKITKRGQNVTFRCDPISEHNRLYWYRQTLGQGPEFLTYFQNEAQLEKSRLLSDRFSAERPKGSFSTLEIQRTEQGDSAMYLCASSLKRERETQYFGPGTRLLVL.

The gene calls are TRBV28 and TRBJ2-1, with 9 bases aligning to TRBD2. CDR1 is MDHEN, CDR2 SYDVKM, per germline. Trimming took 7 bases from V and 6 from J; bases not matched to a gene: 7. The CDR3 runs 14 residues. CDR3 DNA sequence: TGTGCCAGCACGGGTAGCGGGAGCTTCAATGAGCAGTTCTTC. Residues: CASTGSGSFNEQFF. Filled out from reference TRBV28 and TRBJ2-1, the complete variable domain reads DVKVTQSSRYLVKRTGEKVFLECVQDMDHENMFWYRQDPGLGLRLIYFSYDVKMKEKGDIPEGYSVSREKKERFSLILESASTNQTSMYLCASTGSGSFNEQFFGPGTRLTVL.

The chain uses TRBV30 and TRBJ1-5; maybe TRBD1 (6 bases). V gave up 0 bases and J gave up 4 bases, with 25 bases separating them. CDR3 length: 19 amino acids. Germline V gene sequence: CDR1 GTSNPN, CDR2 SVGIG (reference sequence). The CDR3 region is CAWSVPGFPLDRPNQPQHF. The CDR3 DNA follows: TGTGCCTGGAGTGTACCAGGCTTTCCTTTGGACAGACCGAATCAGCCCCAGCATTTT.

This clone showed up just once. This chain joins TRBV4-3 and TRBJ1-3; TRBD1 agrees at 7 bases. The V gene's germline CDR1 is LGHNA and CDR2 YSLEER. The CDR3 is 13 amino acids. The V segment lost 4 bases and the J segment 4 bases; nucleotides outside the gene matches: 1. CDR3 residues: CASSPGQGNTIYF. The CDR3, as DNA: TGCGCCAGCAGCCCGGGACAGGGAAACACCATATATTTT.

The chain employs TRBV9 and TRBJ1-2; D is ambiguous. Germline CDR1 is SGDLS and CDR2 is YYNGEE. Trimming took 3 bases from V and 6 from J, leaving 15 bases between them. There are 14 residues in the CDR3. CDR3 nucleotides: TGTGCCAGCAGCGCCGGATGGGGAAGGGATGGCTACACCTTC. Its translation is CASSAGWGRDGYTF.

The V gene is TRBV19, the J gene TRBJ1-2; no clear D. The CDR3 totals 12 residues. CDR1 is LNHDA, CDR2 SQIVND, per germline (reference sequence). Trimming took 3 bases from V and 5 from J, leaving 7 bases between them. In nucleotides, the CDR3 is TGTGCCAGTAGTATGGCAGTTTATGGCTACACCTTC. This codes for CASSMAVYGYTF. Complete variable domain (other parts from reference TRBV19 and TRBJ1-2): DGGITQSPKYLFRKEGQNVTLSCEQNLNHDAMYWYRQDPGQGLRLIYYSQIVNDFQKGDIAEGYSVSREKKESFPLTVTSAQKNPTAFYLCASSMAVYGYTFGSGTRLTVV.